This T cell receptor (beta chain) is from a study of control samples from healthy donors and cancer patients. This clone was counted between two and nine times. TCRdb keeps only in-frame clones here, not all; method: immunoSEQ multiplex PCR. The sample has about 95,000 clones, over 80% seen once. Germline V gene lookup returns CDR1 MNHEY and CDR2 SVGEGT. The V end was cut by 5 bases, the J end by 2 bases, with 9 bases between. The CDR3 runs to 13 residues. This TCR was recovered from a man in his thirties or forties in good health. V is TRBV6-2 or TRBV6-3 and J is TRBJ1-1, with D possibly matching TRBD1 (6 bases). Material for sequencing was blood. CDR3 sequence: CASSRTENTEAFF. The CDR3 nucleotides are TGTGCCAGCAGTAGGACAGAAAACACTGAAGCTTTCTTT.